One and the same sample provided the 15 T cell receptor beta chains below, sequenced in a study of T cells after somatic rescue of genetic block. The method was immunoSEQ multiplex PCR; TCRdb's version includes in-frame clones alone and lacks a portion of them. The sample yields roughly 70,000 clones, 92% seen once. The material sequenced was peripheral blood mononuclear cells (PBMCs). The receptors shown here come from a man aged 40-50 years.

This clone is a singleton in its sample. V is TRBV6-6 and J is TRBJ2-1, with 9 bases identical to TRBD2. The germline V gene encodes CDR1 MNHNY and CDR2 SVGAGI (reference sequence). The V segment lost 6 bases and the J segment 10 bases; nucleotides outside the gene matches: 7. The CDR3 totals 13 residues. The CDR3 nucleotides are TGTGCCAGCAGGGGCGGGGGGGCGTTAGAGCAGTTCTTC. As protein: CASRGGGALEQFF.

This chain joins TRBV30 and TRBJ1-1, with D perhaps TRBD1 (5 bases). Deletions cut 5 bases from V and 1 base from J, with 14 bases between. From germline, CDR1 is GTSNPN and CDR2 SVGIG (reference sequence). The CDR3 is made up of 14 amino acids. The CDR3 DNA sequence: TGTGCCTGGGACAAAGGGACCCAGAACACTGAAGCTTTCTTT. This codes for CAWDKGTQNTEAFF. The entire variable domain, with the rest obtained from reference TRBV30 and TRBJ1-1, is as follows: SQTIHQWPATLVQPVGSPLSLECTVEGTSNPNLYWYRQAAGRGLQLLFYSVGIGQISSEVPQNLSASRPQDRQFILSSKKLLLSDSGFYLCAWDKGTQNTEAFFGQGTRLTVV.

The chain has TRBV11-3 and TRBJ2-7, with TRBD2 matching over 7 bases. This CDR3 is 15 amino acids long. With V trimmed by 1 base and J by 2 bases, 5 bases remained unmatched. From germline, CDR1 is SGHNT and CDR2 YENEEA. The CDR3 DNA follows: TGTGCCAGCAGCTTAGGCGGGGGTCCGCCCTACGAGCAGTACTTC. Encoded protein: CASSLGGGPPYEQYF.

V usage is TRBV4-1 and J usage is TRBJ1-5; D unclear. Per the germline V gene, CDR1 is MGHRA and CDR2 is YSYEKL. The CDR3 runs to 15 residues. The V and J ends lost 1 base and 1 base respectively, with 8 bases between them. This CDR3 is CASSQGLQSNQPQHF. CDR3 bases: TGCGCCAGCAGCCAAGGACTACAGAGCAATCAGCCCCAGCATTTT.

This sequence joins TRBV28 and TRBJ2-5, with a tentative D call TRBD2 (6 bases). The CDR3 spans 16 residues. The V and J ends lost 4 bases and 2 bases respectively, with 17 bases between them. CDR1 is MDHEN, CDR2 SYDVKM, per germline. The CDR3 DNA sequence: TGTGCCAGCAGTTGGGCCCCGGGACTCCGGCAAGAGACCCAGTACTTC. Translation gives CASSWAPGLRQETQYF.

Only one count was recorded for this clone. The chain employs TRBV11-3 and TRBJ2-7, with a possible D match to TRBD1 (6 bases). The CDR3 spans 13 residues. Germline assignment: CDR1 SGHNT and CDR2 YENEEA. V was pared by 5 bases and J by 4 bases, with 12 bases between. The CDR3 region is CASSRTQGYEQYF. CDR3 DNA: TGTGCCAGCAGCCGAACACAGGGTTACGAGCAGTACTTC.

There are a few counts of this clone. V gene TRBV7-9 combines with J gene TRBJ2-7; TRBD2 is a possible D gene (6 bases). The CDR3 has 13 residues. Trimming removed 9 bases at V and 2 bases at J, with 14 bases between. The V gene's germline CDR1 is SEHNR and CDR2 FQNEAQ (reference sequence). CDR3 nucleotide sequence: TGTGCCAGTACGGGGGACGGAGCCTACGAGCAGTACTTC. Residues: CASTGDGAYEQYF.

The V and J genes are TRBV29-1 and TRBJ1-2; D call uncertain. Germline V gives CDR1 SQVTM, CDR2 ANQGSEA. V was cut by 3 bases and J by 1 base, with 15 bases left in between. The CDR3 sequence is 15 residues long. In nucleotides, the CDR3 is TGCAGCGTTGAGGACGACGCTGAAGTTAACTATGGCTACACCTTC. Translated, it gives CSVEDDAEVNYGYTF.

The J gene is TRBJ2-7, the V gene TRBV7-9, with TRBD1 identical over 8 bases. V was pared by 4 bases and J by 3 bases, with 11 bases of the junction left unmatched. This CDR3 comprises 16 residues. The germline V gene has CDR1 SEHNR and CDR2 FQNEAQ (reference sequence). Here the CDR3 DNA reads TGTGCCAGCAGCTCCCTAGAGACAGGGGTGGTCTACGAGCAGTACTTC. The encoded protein is CASSSLETGVVYEQYF.

This chain connects TRBV12-1 to TRBJ1-3. TRBV12-1 is a pseudogene segment. The CDR3 length is 16 residues. Here the CDR3 DNA reads TGTGCCAGCAGCCCCCGGCACGGAAGCTCTGGAAACACCATATATTTT. Its protein product is CASSPRHGSSGNTIYF.

The J gene is TRBJ2-3, the V gene TRBV10-3, with D perhaps matching TRBD1 or TRBD2 (5 bases each). The CDR3 runs to 14 residues. In germline, CDR1 is ENHRY, CDR2 SYGVKD. Trimming stripped 6 bases from V and 2 bases from J, with 12 bases between. The CDR3 here is CAISSGPTTDTQYF. CDR3 sequence (DNA): TGTGCCATCAGCTCGGGACCGACCACAGATACGCAGTATTTT.

The chain employs TRBV10-2 and TRBJ2-7, with 9 bases fitting TRBD1. There are 17 residues in the CDR3. Trimming took 0 bases from V and 4 from J; bases not matched to a gene: 10. Looked up from germline, CDR1 is WSHSY and CDR2 is SAAADI. The chain's CDR3 is CASSESTVGQGKYEQYF. CDR3 bases: TGCGCCAGCAGTGAGTCGACAGTGGGACAGGGAAAATACGAGCAGTACTTC.

The chain recombines TRBV6-4 with TRBJ2-1, with unresolved D. CDR3 length equals 13 residues. V was cut by 0 bases and J by 2 bases, with 2 bases left in between. Germline values: CDR1 MRHNA, CDR2 SNTAGT. The CDR3 region is CASSDSAYNEQFF. CDR3 sequence (DNA): TGTGCCAGCAGTGACTCAGCCTACAATGAGCAGTTCTTC.

The V and J genes are TRBV28 and TRBJ1-4, with unresolved D. This CDR3 contains 16 residues. Germline assignment: CDR1 MDHEN and CDR2 SYDVKM. V gave up 3 bases and J gave up 5 bases, with 16 bases separating them. The CDR3 sequence: CASSFPGATYNEKLFF. The CDR3 DNA sequence: TGTGCCAGCAGTTTCCCCGGAGCGACCTACAATGAAAAACTGTTTTTT.

The chain is built from TRBV28 and TRBJ2-7; TRBD2 might be the D (6 bases). The V gene's germline CDR1 is MDHEN and CDR2 SYDVKM. The CDR3 loop spans 14 amino acids. The ends were cut back, 6 bases at V and 1 base at J, with 13 bases in the middle. The CDR3 DNA sequence: TGTGCCAGCAGGCCGTCCCGGGAGTCCTACGAGCAGTACTTC. This encodes CASRPSRESYEQYF. The full variable domain, its missing parts supplied by reference TRBV28 and TRBJ2-7, is DVKVTQSSRYLVKRTGEKVFLECVQDMDHENMFWYRQDPGLGLRLIYFSYDVKMKEKGDIPEGYSVSREKKERFSLILESASTNQTSMYLCASRPSRESYEQYFGPGTRLTVT.